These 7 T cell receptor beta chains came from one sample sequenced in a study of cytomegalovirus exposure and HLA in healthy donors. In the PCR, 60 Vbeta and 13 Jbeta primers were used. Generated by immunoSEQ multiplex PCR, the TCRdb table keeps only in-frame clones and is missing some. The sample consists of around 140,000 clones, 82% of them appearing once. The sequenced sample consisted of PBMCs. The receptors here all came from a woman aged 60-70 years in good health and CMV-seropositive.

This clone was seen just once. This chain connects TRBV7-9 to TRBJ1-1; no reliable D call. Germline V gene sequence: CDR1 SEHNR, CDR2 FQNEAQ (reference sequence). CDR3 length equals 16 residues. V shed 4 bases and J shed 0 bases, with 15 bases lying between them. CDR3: CASSSTRTDLNTEAFF. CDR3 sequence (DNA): TGTGCCAGCAGCTCAACGAGGACGGACTTGAACACTGAAGCTTTCTTT. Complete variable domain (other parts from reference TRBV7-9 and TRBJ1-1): DTGVSQNPRHKITKRGQNVTFRCDPISEHNRLYWYRQTLGQGPEFLTYFQNEAQLEKSRLLSDRFSAERPKGSFSTLEIQRTEQGDSAMYLCASSSTRTDLNTEAFFGQGTRLTVV.

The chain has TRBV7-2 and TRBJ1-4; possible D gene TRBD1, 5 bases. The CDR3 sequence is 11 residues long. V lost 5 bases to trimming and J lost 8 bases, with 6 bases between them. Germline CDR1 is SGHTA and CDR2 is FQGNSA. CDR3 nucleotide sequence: TGTGCCAGCAGCCAGGGAGAAAAACTGTTTTTT. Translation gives CASSQGEKLFF.

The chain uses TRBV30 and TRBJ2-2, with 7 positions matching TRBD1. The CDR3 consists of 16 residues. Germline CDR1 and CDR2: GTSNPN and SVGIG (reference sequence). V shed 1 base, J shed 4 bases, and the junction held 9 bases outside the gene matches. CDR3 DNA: TGTGCCTGGAGTGGTATTCGGGACAGATCCACCGGGGAGCTGTTTTTT. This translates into CAWSGIRDRSTGELFF. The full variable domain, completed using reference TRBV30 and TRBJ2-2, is SQTIHQWPATLVQPVGSPLSLECTVEGTSNPNLYWYRQAAGRGLQLLFYSVGIGQISSEVPQNLSASRPQDRQFILSSKKLLLSDSGFYLCAWSGIRDRSTGELFFGEGSRLTVL.

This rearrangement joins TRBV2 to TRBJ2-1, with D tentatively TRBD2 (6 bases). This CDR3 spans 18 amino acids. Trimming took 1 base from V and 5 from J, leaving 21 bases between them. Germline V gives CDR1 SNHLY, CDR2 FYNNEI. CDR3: CASSEGIPGGVRDNEQFF. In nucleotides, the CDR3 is TGTGCCAGCAGTGAAGGCATACCCGGAGGGGTGCGGGACAATGAGCAGTTCTTC.

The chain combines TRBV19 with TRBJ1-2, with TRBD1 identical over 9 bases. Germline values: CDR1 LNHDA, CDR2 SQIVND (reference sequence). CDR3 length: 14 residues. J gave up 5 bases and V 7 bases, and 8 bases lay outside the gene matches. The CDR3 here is CASNPDRGRYGYTF. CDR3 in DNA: TGTGCCAGTAACCCTGACAGGGGGAGATATGGCTACACCTTC.

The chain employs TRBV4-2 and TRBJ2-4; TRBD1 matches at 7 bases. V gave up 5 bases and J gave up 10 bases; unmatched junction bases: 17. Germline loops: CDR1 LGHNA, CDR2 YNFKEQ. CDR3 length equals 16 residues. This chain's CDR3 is CASSVSGTAGRGIQYF. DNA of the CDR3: TGTGCCAGCAGCGTCTCTGGGACGGCCGGCAGGGGGATTCAGTACTTC.

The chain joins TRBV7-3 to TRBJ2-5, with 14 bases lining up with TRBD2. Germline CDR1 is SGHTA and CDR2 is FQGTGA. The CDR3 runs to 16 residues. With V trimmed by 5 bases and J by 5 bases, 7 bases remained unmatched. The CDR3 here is CASSPGTSGSVETQYF. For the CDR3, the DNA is TGTGCCAGCAGCCCGGGGACTAGCGGGAGTGTGGAGACCCAGTACTTC.